The next 26 T cell receptor beta chains were all read from a single sample in a study of T cells expressing NK-cell markers. TCRdb reprocessed the 5' RACE reads and stores each CDR3 protein as one record, lacking DNA. Listed are 300,000 to 500,000 distinct CDR3 sequences; around a tenth falls within the top ten. Sample: blood T cells: a sorted CD56 or NKG2C T cell subset, CD4+ or CD8+ T cells, or bulk PBMC T cells (not recorded which). These receptors originate from a woman aged 50 to 65 in good health.

The V call is TRBV12-3 or TRBV12-4, the J call TRBJ1-5. The CDR3 has 16 residues. The chain's CDR3 is CASTAAQRGLNQPQHF.

The rearrangement uses TRBV5-1 and TRBJ2-5. CDR3 length: 14 residues. The germline V gene has CDR1 SGHRS and CDR2 YFSETQ. CDR3 residues: CASSRGLQKETQYF.

The chain employs TRBV5-1 and TRBJ2-2; TCRdb indicates TRBD2, and absent DNA this call remains unverified. The CDR3 loop spans 16 amino acids. Germline loops: CDR1 SGHRS, CDR2 YFSETQ. The CDR3 sequence: CASSGAGGPITGELFF.

The chain combines TRBV5-1 with TRBJ2-1; no DNA is available, so the TRBD1 call from TCRdb remains unchecked. The CDR3 sequence is 13 residues long. The germline CDR1 and CDR2 sequences are SGHRS and YFSETQ. The CDR3 is CASTDSVENEQFF.

The chain joins TRBV9 to TRBJ2-1. Germline CDR1 is SGDLS and CDR2 is YYNGEE. The CDR3 extends over 15 amino acids. This CDR3 is CASSVLGTSYNEQFF.

This chain connects TRBV5-4 to TRBJ2-2. From germline, CDR1 is SGHNT and CDR2 YYREEE (reference sequence). CDR3 length equals 16 residues. The CDR3 spells CASSIGLAANTGELFF.

V usage is TRBV29-1 and J usage is TRBJ1-4. The CDR3 covers 13 residues. Germline V gene lookup returns CDR1 SQVTM and CDR2 ANQGSEA. The CDR3 spells CSVGLDANEKLFF.

The J gene is TRBJ2-4, the V gene TRBV4-2; TCRdb designates TRBD1, a call that cannot be tested without DNA. The CDR3 length is 17 residues. Germline V gene sequence: CDR1 LGHNA, CDR2 YNFKEQ. The CDR3 is CASSQERGRGAKNIQYF.

V is TRBV5-1 and J is TRBJ2-1; the D call of TRBD1 rests on TCRdb alone, since no DNA is present to check it. Germline values: CDR1 SGHRS, CDR2 YFSETQ. The CDR3 has 14 residues. CDR3: CASSVEQGVSEQFF.

J is TRBJ2-2 and V is TRBV24-1. Looked up from germline, CDR1 is KGHDR and CDR2 is SFDVKD. The CDR3 runs 16 residues. This CDR3 is CATSDNRRGNTGELFF.

This sequence joins TRBV7-9 and TRBJ2-7; TCRdb designates TRBD1, a call that cannot be tested without DNA. The V gene's germline CDR1 is SEHNR and CDR2 FQNEAQ (reference sequence). This CDR3 contains 17 residues. This CDR3 is CASSTRDSYSSSYEQYF.

The genes are TRBV5-1 and TRBJ1-6; TCRdb reports TRBD1, a call that lacks DNA to check it against. This CDR3 spans 15 amino acids. CDR1 SGHRS and CDR2 YFSETQ come from the germline V gene. CDR3 in amino acids: CASSVTGGENSPLHF. Supplemented by reference TRBV5-1 and TRBJ1-6, the full variable domain reads KAGVTQTPRYLIKTRGQQVTLSCSPISGHRSVSWYQQTPGQGLQFLFEYFSETQRNKGNFPGRFSGRQFSNSRSEMNVSTLELGDSALYLCASSVTGGENSPLHFGNGTRLTVT.

This chain joins TRBV11-2 and TRBJ2-2; TCRdb proposes TRBD2, but this gene call is untestable without DNA. The CDR3 contains 17 residues. In germline, CDR1 is SGHAT, CDR2 FQNNGV. The CDR3 here is CASSLRWTTLNTGELFF.

V gene TRBV7-2 combines with J gene TRBJ2-5; TCRdb picks TRBD2, but there is no DNA to check that call. The germline V gene encodes CDR1 SGHTA and CDR2 FQGNSA. This CDR3 has 16 amino acids. CDR3 region: CASSLGGIAAQETQYF. The full variable domain, in which reference TRBV7-2 and TRBJ2-5 provide the parts outside the CDR3, is GAGVSQSPSNKVTEKGKDVELRCDPISGHTALYWYRQSLGQGLEFLIYFQGNSAPDKSGLPSDRFSAERTGGSVSTLTIQRTQQEDSAVYLCASSLGGIAAQETQYFGPGTRLLVL.

The chain couples TRBV5-5 to TRBJ2-1; TCRdb reports TRBD1, a call that lacks DNA to check it against. The CDR3 extends over 18 amino acids. The germline gives CDR1 SGHKS, CDR2 YYEKEE (reference sequence). This chain's CDR3 is CASSLGPTQGALGNEQFF.

J is TRBJ2-1 and V is TRBV20-1; TCRdb gives TRBD1 as the D gene, but with no DNA this cannot be confirmed. The CDR3 has 13 residues. Germline assignment: CDR1 DFQATT and CDR2 SNEGSKA (reference sequence). The CDR3 reads CSARRTGYHEQFF.

This chain links TRBV11-2 with TRBJ2-1; TCRdb selects TRBD1, and the lack of DNA leaves this call unchecked. The germline V gene has CDR1 SGHAT and CDR2 FQNNGV. The CDR3 consists of 11 residues. CDR3 protein: CASSTGGEQFF.

V is TRBV12-3 or TRBV12-4 and J is TRBJ2-5; the TCRdb call, TRBD2, lacks DNA for checking. The CDR3 extends over 17 amino acids. This CDR3 reads CASSFYDSLAGGGTQYF.

V is TRBV5-1 and J is TRBJ2-1; with no DNA, the TCRdb D assignment of TRBD2 cannot be verified. Looked up from germline, CDR1 is SGHRS and CDR2 is YFSETQ. CDR3 size: 16 residues. The CDR3 loop is CASSLDPSGTSAEQFF.

This chain connects TRBV6-5 to TRBJ2-7; TCRdb selects TRBD1, and the lack of DNA leaves this call unchecked. CDR3 size: 11 residues. Germline assignment: CDR1 MNHEY and CDR2 SVGAGI. The CDR3 sequence is CASSPGAEQYF.

The V and J genes are TRBV18 and TRBJ2-2; the D gene TCRdb calls, TRBD2, cannot be checked with no DNA. Germline V CDR1 and CDR2: KGHSH, LQKENI. There are 17 residues in the CDR3. The CDR3 loop is CASSPASGSANTGELFF.

The V gene is TRBV7-8, the J gene TRBJ2-1; TCRdb reports TRBD2, a call that lacks DNA to check it against. There are 14 residues in the CDR3. Germline V gives CDR1 SGHVS, CDR2 FQNEAQ. CDR3 sequence reads: CASSPTLAREARFF.

The rearrangement links TRBV10-3 to TRBJ2-1; there is no DNA to check the TCRdb D call of TRBD2. CDR1 ENHRY and CDR2 SYGVKD come from the germline V gene. The CDR3 is 17 residues long. CDR3 protein: CAISVTPSAGGNNEQFF.

This sequence joins TRBV18 and TRBJ2-4. There are 18 residues in the CDR3. The germline V gene has CDR1 KGHSH and CDR2 LQKENI. The CDR3 loop is CASSPPRRHLGAKNIQYF.

The chain links TRBV12-3 or TRBV12-4 to TRBJ1-1; checking the TCRdb D call of TRBD1 is not possible without DNA. The length of the CDR3 is 15 residues. The CDR3: CASSNRGGPNTEAFF.

V gene TRBV25-1 combines with J gene TRBJ2-3; lacking DNA, the TRBD2 call made by TCRdb goes unchecked. The CDR3 is made up of 16 amino acids. CDR1 and CDR2 from the germline V gene are MGHDK and SYGVNS. CDR3 in amino acids: CASSESSGRKTDTQYF.